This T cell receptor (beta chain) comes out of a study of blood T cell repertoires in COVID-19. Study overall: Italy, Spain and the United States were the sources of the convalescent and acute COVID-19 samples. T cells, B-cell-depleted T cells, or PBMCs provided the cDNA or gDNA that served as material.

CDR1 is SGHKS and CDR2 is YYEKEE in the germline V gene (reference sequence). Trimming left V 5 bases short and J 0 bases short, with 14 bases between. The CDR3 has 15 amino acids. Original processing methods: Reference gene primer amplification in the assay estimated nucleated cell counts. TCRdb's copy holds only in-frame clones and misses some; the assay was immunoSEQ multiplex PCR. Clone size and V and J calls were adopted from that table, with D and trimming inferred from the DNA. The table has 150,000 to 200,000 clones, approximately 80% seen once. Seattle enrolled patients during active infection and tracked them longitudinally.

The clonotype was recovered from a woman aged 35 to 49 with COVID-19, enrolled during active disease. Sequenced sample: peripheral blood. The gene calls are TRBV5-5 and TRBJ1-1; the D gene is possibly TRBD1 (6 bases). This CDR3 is CASSTIRGLNTEAFF. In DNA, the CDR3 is TGTGCCAGCAGTACAATCAGGGGTCTGAACACTGAAGCTTTCTTT.